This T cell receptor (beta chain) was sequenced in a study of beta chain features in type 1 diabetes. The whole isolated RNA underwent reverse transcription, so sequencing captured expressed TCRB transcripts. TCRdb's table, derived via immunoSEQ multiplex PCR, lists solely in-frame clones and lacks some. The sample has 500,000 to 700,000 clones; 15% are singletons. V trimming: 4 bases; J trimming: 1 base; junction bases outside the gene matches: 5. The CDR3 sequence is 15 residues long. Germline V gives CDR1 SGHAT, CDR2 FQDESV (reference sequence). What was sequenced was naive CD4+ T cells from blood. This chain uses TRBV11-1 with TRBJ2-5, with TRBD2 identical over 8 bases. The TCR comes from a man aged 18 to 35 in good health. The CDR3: CASSSVAGIQETQYF. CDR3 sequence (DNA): TGTGCCAGCAGCTCTGTAGCGGGGATCCAAGAGACCCAGTACTTC. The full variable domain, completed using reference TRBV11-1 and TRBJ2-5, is EAEVAQSPRYKITEKSQAVAFWCDPISGHATLYWYRQILGQGPELLVQFQDESVVDDSQLPKDRFSAERLKGVDSTLKIQPAELGDSAMYLCASSSVAGIQETQYFGPGTRLLVL.